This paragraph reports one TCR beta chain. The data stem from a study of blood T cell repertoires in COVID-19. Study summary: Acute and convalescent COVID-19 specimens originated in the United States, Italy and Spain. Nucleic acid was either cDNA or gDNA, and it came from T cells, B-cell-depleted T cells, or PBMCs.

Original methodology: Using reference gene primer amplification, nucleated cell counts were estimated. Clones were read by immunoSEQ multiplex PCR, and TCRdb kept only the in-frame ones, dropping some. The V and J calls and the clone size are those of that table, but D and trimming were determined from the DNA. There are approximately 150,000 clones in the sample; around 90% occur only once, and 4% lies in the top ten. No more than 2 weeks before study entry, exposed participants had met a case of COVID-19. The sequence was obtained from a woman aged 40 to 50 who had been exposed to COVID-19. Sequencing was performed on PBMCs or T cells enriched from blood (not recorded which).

In DNA form, the CDR3 reads TGTGCCAGCAGCGCGACACCCAATAATTCACCCCTCCACTTT. This codes for CASSATPNNSPLHF. This chain uses TRBV9 with TRBJ1-6; no clear D gene. The CDR3 has 14 residues. V lost 3 bases and J 5 bases, leaving 9 bases between the germline ends. Germline V gives CDR1 SGDLS, CDR2 YYNGEE.